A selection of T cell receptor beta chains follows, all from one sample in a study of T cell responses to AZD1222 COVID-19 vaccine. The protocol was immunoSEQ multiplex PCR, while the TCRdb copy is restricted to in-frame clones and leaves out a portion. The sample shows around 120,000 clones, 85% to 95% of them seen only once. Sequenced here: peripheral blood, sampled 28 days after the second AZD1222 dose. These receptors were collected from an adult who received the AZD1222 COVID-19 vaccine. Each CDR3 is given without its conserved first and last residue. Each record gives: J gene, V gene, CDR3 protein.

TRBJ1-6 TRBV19 ASSIGSAGSNSPLH
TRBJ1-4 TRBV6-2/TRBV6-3 ASSYTSEKLF
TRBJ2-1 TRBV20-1 SASGTPWSHNEQF
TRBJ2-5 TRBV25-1 ASSESGTGSWYQETQY
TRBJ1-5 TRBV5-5 ASSLFTVPENQPQH
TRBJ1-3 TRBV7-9 ASSLSGNTIY
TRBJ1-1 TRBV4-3 ASSQDVKVNTEAF
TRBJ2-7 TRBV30 AWSLLYEQY
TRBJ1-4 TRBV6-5 ASSYSGTGSEKLF
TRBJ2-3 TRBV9 ASSVANSLSDTQY
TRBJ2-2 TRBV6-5 ASRRGDTGELF
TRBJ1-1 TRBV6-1 ASSLGGRNTEAF
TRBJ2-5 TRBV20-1 SAIKSETQY
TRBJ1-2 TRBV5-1 ASSWGTLEGYT
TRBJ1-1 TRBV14 ASSQVPGGATEAF
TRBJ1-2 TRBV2 ASSDRRGQGASGYT
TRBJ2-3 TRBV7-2 ASSPWGGTDTQY
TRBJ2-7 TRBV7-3 ASSLTGAEGGEQY
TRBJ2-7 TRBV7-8 ASSLQGAQGEQY
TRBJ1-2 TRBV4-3 ASSQDYTQWVQSDYGYT
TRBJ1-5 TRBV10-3 AISDTGQPQH
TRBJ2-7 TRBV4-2 ASSQDQGGRAYEQY
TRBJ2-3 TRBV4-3 ASSPRGLAGGSTDTQY
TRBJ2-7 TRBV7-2 ASSLYLAGGLEQY
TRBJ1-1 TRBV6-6 ASSRDSSNTEAF
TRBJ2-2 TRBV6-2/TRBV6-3 ASTPAGATTGELF
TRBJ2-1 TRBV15 ATSRAELSPYNEQF
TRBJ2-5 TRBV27 ASSLNYNQETQY
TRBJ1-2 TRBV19 ASSMVWGRTTYGYT
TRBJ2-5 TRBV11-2 ASSPAGPKAQY
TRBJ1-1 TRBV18 ASSRNGGTEAF
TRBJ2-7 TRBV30 AWSRGTGDYEQY
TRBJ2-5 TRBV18 ASSLGQGETQY
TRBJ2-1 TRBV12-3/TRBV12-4 ASSFEGRPEQF
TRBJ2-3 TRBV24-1 ATSDSGTASTDTQY
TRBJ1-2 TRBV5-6 ASSSTDRRGGYT
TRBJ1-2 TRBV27 ASSRGSTGPYGYT
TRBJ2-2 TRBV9 ASSVGTANTGELF
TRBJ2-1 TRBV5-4 ASSLSGSYNEQF
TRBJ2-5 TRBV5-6 ASSLGRLAGETQY
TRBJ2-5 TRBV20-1 SASFGVQETQY